The rows below give T cell receptor beta chains drawn from one sample of a study of T cell repertoires in cytomegalovirus infection. TCRdb used MiXCR to reprocess the reads, holding one entry per CDR3 protein. This table has about 140,000 distinct CDR3 sequences, approximately 5.9% appearing once. Sequenced sample: PBMCs. These receptors all stem from a human donor in good health (CMV status not recorded). Some clones in this sample may be carry-over from other donors' samples. The CDR3 runs from the conserved cysteine through the conserved F or W. A D gene is named only where the DNA matches it firmly. The size entry gives once, few, many or a size class.

V,J,D,size,length,CDR3,DNA
TRBV28,TRBJ1-2,-,many,13,CASSFLPTRGYTF,TGTGCCAGCAGTTTTCTACCGACCCGCGGGTACACCTTC
TRBV20-1,TRBJ1-5,-,few,15,CSARPPGGVGQPQHF,TGCAGTGCTAGACCCCCCGGGGGTGTCGGCCAGCCCCAGCATTTT
TRBV7-2,TRBJ2-7,-,many,13,CASSPTGTYEQYF,TGTGCCAGCAGCCCGACAGGCACCTACGAGCAGTACTTC
TRBV12-3/TRBV12-4,TRBJ1-3,-,many,15,CASSLGVSGGNTIYF,TGTGCCAGCAGTTTGGGGGTCTCAGGGGGAAACACCATATATTTT
TRBV20-1,TRBJ2-3,-,many,13,CSARGGYTDTQYF,TGCAGTGCTAGAGGAGGCTACACAGATACGCAGTATTTT
TRBV7-2,TRBJ2-7,-,many,17,CASSSRTGAQGSYEQYF,TGTGCCAGCAGCTCCAGGACGGGGGCGCAGGGCTCCTACGAGCAGTACTTC
TRBV20-1,TRBJ2-1,TRBD1,many,13,CSARTGGKGEQFF,TGCAGTGCCCGGACAGGGGGCAAGGGTGAGCAGTTCTTC
TRBV7-2,TRBJ2-5,-,many,13,CASSPPGRETQYF,TGTGCCAGCAGCCCTCCTGGACGCGAGACCCAGTACTTC
TRBV20-1,TRBJ2-5,TRBD1,many,16,CSARKVRDRGTKTQYF,TGCAGTGCTAGAAAGGTTCGGGACAGGGGGACAAAGACCCAGTACTTC
TRBV7-3,TRBJ2-1,-,few,13,CASSLSRNNEQFF,TGTGCCAGCAGCTTATCCAGAAACAATGAGCAGTTCTTC